This TCR beta chain was sequenced for a study of cytomegalovirus exposure and HLA in healthy donors. Study-level background: Inside one of the first data releases sat about 85 million unique TCRs taken from HLA-typed donors.

Study outcomes and limitations: Within an earlier analysis, most TCR beta V segments proved productive either about 90% or about 30% of the time.

As regards this clone: Its antigen is unidentified.

A multiplex PCR was run with 60 Vbeta primers and 13 Jbeta primers. Profiling relied on immunoSEQ multiplex PCR, and the TCRdb table lists in-frame clones only, not all of them. The sample spans more than 200,000 clones; the ten largest clones claim about 1%. Material for sequencing was PBMCs. The source is a woman in her thirties in good health and CMV-seropositive.

The CDR3 region is CASSFITGRSGNTIYF. The CDR3, as DNA: TGTGCCAGCAGCTTTATCACAGGCCGCTCTGGAAACACCATATATTTT. This sequence joins TRBV7-9 and TRBJ1-3, with a weak D call TRBD1 (5 bases). The CDR3 extends over 16 amino acids. Between the trimmed V and J ends, which lost 3 bases and 0 bases, there was a span of 12 bases. Per germline, CDR1 SEHNR and CDR2 FQNEAQ (reference sequence).